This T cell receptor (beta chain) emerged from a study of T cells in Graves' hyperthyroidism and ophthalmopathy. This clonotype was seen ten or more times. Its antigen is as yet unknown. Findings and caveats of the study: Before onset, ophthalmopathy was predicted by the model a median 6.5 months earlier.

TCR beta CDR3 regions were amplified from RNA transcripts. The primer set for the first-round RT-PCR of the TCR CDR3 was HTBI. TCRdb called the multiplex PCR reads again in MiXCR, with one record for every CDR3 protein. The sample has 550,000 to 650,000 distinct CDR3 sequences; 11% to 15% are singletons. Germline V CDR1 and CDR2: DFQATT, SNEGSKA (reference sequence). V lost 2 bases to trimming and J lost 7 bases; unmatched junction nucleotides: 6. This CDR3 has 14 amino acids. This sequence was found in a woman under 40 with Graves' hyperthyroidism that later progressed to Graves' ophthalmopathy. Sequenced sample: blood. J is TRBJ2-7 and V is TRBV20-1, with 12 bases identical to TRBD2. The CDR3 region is CSARLLAGGEEQYF. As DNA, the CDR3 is TGCAGTGCTAGACTACTAGCGGGAGGAGAAGAGCAGTACTTC.